There are many counts of the clone carrying this T cell receptor beta chain. This sample was included in a study of regulatory T cells in long-lasting Graves disease. Time point specified: newly diagnosed GD, antithyroid drugs for less than 3 months. Generation of the TCR library employed RNA extracted from PBMCs. The V end lost 2 bases, the J end lost 3 bases, and 16 bases lay between the germline ends. This CDR3 region has 16 residues. Germline-derived CDR1 and CDR2 are MNHEY and SVGEGT. Combining iRepertoire HTBI primers with Arm-PCR of CDR3 regions, the authors built TCR beta libraries. TCRdb reprocessed the multiplex PCR reads with MiXCR, giving one entry per CDR3 protein. Of approximately 390,000 distinct CDR3 sequences listed, around 16% are singletons. The sample also formed part of further work on T cells in Graves' hyperthyroidism and ophthalmopathy. From that second work: The TCR CDR3 first-round RT-PCR relied on the HTBI primer set.

The sequence was obtained from a woman younger than 30 with Graves disease. Sequences were derived from peripheral blood mononuclear cells (PBMCs), sampled at new diagnosis, from a patient treated with antithyroid drugs. This chain joins TRBV6-2 or TRBV6-3 and TRBJ1-1, with TRBD1 as a possible D gene (5 bases). The CDR3 sequence: CASSYITARGHTEAFF. In DNA form, the CDR3 reads TGTGCCAGCAGTTACATTACTGCTCGGGGCCACACTGAAGCTTTCTTT.